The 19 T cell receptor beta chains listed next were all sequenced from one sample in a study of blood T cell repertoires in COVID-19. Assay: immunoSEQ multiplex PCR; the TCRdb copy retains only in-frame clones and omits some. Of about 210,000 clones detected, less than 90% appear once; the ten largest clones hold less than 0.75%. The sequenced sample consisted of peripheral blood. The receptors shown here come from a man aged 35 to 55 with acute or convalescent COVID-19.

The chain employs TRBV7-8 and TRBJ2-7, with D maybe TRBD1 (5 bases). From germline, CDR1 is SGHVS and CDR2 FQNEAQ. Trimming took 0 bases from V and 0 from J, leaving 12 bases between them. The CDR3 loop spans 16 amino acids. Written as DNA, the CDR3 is TGTGCCAGCAGCTTAGCAACAGGTGCTAGCTCCTACGAGCAGTACTTC. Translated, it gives CASSLATGASSYEQYF.

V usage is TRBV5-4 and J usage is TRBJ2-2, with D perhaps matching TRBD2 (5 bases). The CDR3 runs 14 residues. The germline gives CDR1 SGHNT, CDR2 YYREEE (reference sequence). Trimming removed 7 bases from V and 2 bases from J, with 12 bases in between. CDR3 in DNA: TGTGCCAGCTCGGTGGGAGCTAACACCGGGGAGCTGTTTTTT. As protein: CASSVGANTGELFF.

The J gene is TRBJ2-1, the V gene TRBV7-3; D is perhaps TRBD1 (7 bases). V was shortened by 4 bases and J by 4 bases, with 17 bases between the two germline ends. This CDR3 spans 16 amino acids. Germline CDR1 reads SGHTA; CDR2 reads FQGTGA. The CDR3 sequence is CASSSSGGRGYNEQFF. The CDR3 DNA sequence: TGTGCCAGCAGCTCGTCAGGGGGGAGAGGTTACAATGAGCAGTTCTTC.

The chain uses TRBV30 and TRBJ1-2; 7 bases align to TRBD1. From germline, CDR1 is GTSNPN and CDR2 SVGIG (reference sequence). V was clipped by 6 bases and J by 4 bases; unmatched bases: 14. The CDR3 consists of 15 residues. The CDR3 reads CACVRPGTAIYGYTF. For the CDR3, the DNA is TGTGCCTGTGTGCGGCCTGGGACAGCGATCTATGGCTACACCTTC.

CDR3: CASSGTSGRGNEQFF. In nucleotides, the CDR3 is TGTGCCAGCAGTGGGACTAGCGGGAGGGGGAATGAGCAGTTCTTC. This chain links TRBV6-4 with TRBJ2-1, with 15 positions matching TRBD2. The germline CDR1 and CDR2 sequences are MRHNA and SNTAGT. The CDR3 runs 15 residues. After removal of 4 bases from V and 7 bases from J, the junction contained 2 bases not matched to a gene.

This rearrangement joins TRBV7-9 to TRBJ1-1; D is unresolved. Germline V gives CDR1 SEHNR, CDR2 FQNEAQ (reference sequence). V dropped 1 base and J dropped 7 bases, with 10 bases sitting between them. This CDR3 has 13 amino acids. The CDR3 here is CASSLGGEGEAFF. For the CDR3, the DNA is TGTGCCAGCAGCTTAGGCGGGGAGGGTGAAGCTTTCTTT. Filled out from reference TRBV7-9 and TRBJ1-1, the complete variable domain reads DTGVSQNPRHKITKRGQNVTFRCDPISEHNRLYWYRQTLGQGPEFLTYFQNEAQLEKSRLLSDRFSAERPKGSFSTLEIQRTEQGDSAMYLCASSLGGEGEAFFGQGTRLTVV.

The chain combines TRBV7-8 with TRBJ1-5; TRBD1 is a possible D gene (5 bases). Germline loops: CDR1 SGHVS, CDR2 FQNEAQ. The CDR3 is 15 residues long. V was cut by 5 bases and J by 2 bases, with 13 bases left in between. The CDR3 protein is CASSTPQGGNQPQHF. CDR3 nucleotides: TGTGCCAGCAGCACACCCCAGGGTGGCAATCAGCCCCAGCATTTT.

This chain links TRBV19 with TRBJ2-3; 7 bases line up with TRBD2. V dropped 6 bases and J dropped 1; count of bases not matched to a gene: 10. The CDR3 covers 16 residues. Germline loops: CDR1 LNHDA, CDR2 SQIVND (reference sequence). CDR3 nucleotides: TGTGCCAGTAGCTCGGGGGGAGGGCCGGGCACAGATACGCAGTATTTT. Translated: CASSSGGGPGTDTQYF.

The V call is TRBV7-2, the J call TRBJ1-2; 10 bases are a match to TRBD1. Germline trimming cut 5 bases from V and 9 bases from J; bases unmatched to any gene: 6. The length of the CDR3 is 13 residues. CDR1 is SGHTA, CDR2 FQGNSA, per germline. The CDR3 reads CASSPGTGASYTF. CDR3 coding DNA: TGTGCCAGCAGCCCAGGGACAGGGGCCAGCTACACCTTC.

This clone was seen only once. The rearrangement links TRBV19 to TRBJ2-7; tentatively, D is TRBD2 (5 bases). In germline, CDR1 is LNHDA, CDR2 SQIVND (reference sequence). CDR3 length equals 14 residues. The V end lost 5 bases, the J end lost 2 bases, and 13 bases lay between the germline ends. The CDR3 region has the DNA TGTGCCAGTAGTCACGGCGGGCCCGCCTACGAGCAGTACTTC. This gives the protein CASSHGGPAYEQYF.

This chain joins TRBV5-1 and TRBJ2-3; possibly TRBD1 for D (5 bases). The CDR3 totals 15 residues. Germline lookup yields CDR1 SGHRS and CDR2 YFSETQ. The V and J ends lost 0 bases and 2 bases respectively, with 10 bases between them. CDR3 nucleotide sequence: TGCGCCAGCAGCTTGGGGGGCCTCGACACAGATACGCAGTATTTT. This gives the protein CASSLGGLDTDTQYF.

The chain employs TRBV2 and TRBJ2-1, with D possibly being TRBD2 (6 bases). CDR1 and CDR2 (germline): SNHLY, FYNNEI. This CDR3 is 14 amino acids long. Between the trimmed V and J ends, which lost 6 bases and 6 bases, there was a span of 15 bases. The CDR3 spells CASRAGTASNEQFF. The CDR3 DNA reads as TGTGCCAGCAGGGCCGGGACTGCCTCCAATGAGCAGTTCTTC.

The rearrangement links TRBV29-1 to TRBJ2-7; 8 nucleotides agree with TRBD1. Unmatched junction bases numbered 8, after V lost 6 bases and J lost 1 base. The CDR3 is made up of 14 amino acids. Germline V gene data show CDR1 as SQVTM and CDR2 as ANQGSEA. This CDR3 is CSVDDRGRSYEQYF. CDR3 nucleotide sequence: TGCAGCGTGGATGACAGGGGACGATCCTACGAGCAGTACTTC.

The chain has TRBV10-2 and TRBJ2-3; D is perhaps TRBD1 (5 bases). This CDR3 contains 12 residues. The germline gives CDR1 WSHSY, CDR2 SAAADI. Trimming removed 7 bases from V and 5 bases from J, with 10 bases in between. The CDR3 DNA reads TGCGCCAGCACAGGGATAATAGATACGCAGTATTTT. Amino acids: CASTGIIDTQYF.

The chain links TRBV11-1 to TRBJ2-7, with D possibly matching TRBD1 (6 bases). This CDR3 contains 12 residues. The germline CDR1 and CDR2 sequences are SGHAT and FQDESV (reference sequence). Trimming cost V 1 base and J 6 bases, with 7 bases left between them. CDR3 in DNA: TGTGCCAGCAGCTTAGACAGGGCCGAGCAGTACTTC. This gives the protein CASSLDRAEQYF.

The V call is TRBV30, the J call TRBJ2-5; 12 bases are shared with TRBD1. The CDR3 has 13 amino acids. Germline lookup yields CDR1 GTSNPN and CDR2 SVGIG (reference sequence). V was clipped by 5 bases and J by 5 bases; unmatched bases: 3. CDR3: CAWEGQGAETQYF. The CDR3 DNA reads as TGTGCCTGGGAGGGACAGGGGGCCGAGACCCAGTACTTC.

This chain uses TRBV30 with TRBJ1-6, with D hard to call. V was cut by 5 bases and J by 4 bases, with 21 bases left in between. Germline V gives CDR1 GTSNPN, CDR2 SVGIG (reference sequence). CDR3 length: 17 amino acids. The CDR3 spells CAWGGSSVGFYNSPLHF. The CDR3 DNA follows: TGTGCCTGGGGCGGGTCGTCGGTCGGGTTTTATAATTCACCCCTCCACTTT. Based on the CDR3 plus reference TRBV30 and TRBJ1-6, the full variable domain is SQTIHQWPATLVQPVGSPLSLECTVEGTSNPNLYWYRQAAGRGLQLLFYSVGIGQISSEVPQNLSASRPQDRQFILSSKKLLLSDSGFYLCAWGGSSVGFYNSPLHFGNGTRLTVT.

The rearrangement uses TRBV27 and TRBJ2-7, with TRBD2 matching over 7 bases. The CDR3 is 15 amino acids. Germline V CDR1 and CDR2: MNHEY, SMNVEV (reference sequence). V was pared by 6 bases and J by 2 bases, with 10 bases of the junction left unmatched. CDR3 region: CASRPLGEGPYEQYF. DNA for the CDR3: TGTGCCAGCAGGCCCCTAGGGGAGGGGCCCTACGAGCAGTACTTC.

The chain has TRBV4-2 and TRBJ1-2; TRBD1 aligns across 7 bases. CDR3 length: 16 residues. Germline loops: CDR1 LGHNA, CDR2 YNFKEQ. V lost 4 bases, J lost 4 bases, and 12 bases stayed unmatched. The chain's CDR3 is CASSPSSTGATYGYTF. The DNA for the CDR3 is TGTGCCAGCAGCCCATCCTCAACAGGGGCGACCTATGGCTACACCTTC.